These 27 T cell receptor beta chains were sequenced from one sample in a study of blood T cell repertoires in COVID-19 (dated by TCRdb to 2018 to 2020). The library was built by means of the immunoSEQ multiplex PCR assay. TCRdb carries this immuneACCESS record with in-frame sequences only. Its versions omit some clonotypes, under half of them owing to an unresolved V gene in the studies checked, with the rest unexplained. This sample is represented by about 360,000 clones; 70% to 90% of them were singletons. The leading ten clones occupy about 2.9% of the sample. Sequencing used peripheral blood. These receptors all come from a human donor in a cohort sampled during active COVID-19.

This rearrangement joins TRBV18 to TRBJ1-2; D not resolved. V gave up 3 bases and J gave up 3 bases, with 11 bases separating them. CDR1 is KGHSH, CDR2 LQKENI, per germline. CDR3 length: 14 amino acids. CDR3 protein: CASSPTSGDYGYTF. CDR3 nucleotide sequence: TGTGCCAGCTCACCGACCTCAGGCGACTATGGCTACACCTTC.

V is TRBV27 and J is TRBJ2-3; D might be TRBD2 (6 bases). V lost 2 bases, J lost 3 bases, and 12 bases lay in between. CDR1 is MNHEY and CDR2 is SMNVEV in the germline V gene (reference sequence). CDR3 size: 15 residues. The DNA of the CDR3 is TGTGCCAGCAGTTTAGGGACTGGAATGACAGATACGCAGTATTTT. Amino acid sequence: CASSLGTGMTDTQYF.

The chain has TRBV7-9 and TRBJ2-7; 7 nucleotides agree with TRBD1. Trimming took 4 bases from V and 3 from J; bases not matched to a gene: 12. The CDR3 totals 16 residues. Germline CDR1 reads SEHNR; CDR2 reads FQNEAQ (reference sequence). DNA for the CDR3: TGTGCCAGCAGCTACGATGGACGGGCAGGGGGCTACGAGCAGTACTTC. Translating gives CASSYDGRAGGYEQYF.

The chain recombines TRBV4-1 with TRBJ2-7; D is possibly TRBD2 (6 bases). Trimming removed 5 bases from V and 6 bases from J, with 23 bases in between. Germline CDR1 is MGHRA and CDR2 is YSYEKL. This CDR3 is 16 amino acids long. This CDR3 is CASSSSGGTERSEQYF. In DNA form, the CDR3 reads TGCGCCAGCAGCTCCTCGGGCGGGACGGAGAGGTCCGAGCAGTACTTC.

This chain uses TRBV19 with TRBJ2-7; D is uncertain. Germline CDR1 and CDR2: LNHDA and SQIVND (reference sequence). V was trimmed by 7 bases and J by 0 bases, leaving 13 bases between them. This CDR3 is 14 amino acids long. This CDR3 reads CASKSGHSSYEQYF. CDR3 nucleotides: TGTGCCAGTAAATCAGGTCATAGCTCCTACGAGCAGTACTTC. Based on the CDR3 plus reference TRBV19 and TRBJ2-7, the full variable domain is DGGITQSPKYLFRKEGQNVTLSCEQNLNHDAMYWYRQDPGQGLRLIYYSQIVNDFQKGDIAEGYSVSREKKESFPLTVTSAQKNPTAFYLCASKSGHSSYEQYFGPGTRLTVT.

The V and J genes are TRBV15 and TRBJ2-1; tentatively, D is TRBD2 (7 bases). The CDR3 has 14 residues. The germline V gene encodes CDR1 LNHNV and CDR2 YYDKDF (reference sequence). V was pared by 5 bases and J by 4 bases, with 12 bases between. CDR3 protein: CATSGGAGYNEQFF. CDR3 nucleotide sequence: TGTGCCACCAGCGGGGGGGCTGGTTACAATGAGCAGTTCTTC. The whole variable domain, remainder taken from reference TRBV15 and TRBJ2-1, is DAMVIQNPRYQVTQFGKPVTLSCSQTLNHNVMYWYQQKSSQAPKLLFHYYDKDFNNEADTPDNFQSRRPNTSFCFLDIRSPGLGDTAMYLCATSGGAGYNEQFFGPGTRLTVL.

The rearrangement uses TRBV5-1 and TRBJ1-1; tentatively, D is TRBD1 (6 bases). The CDR3 length is 16 residues. The germline V gene has CDR1 SGHRS and CDR2 YFSETQ. Trimming removed 4 bases from V and 0 bases from J, with 16 bases in between. DNA for the CDR3: TGCGCCAGCAGCCCTATAGTTGGACAGATGAACACTGAAGCTTTCTTT. Residues: CASSPIVGQMNTEAFF.

The chain joins TRBV10-3 to TRBJ1-2; 8 bases map to TRBD1. The trim removed 2 bases at V and 5 bases at J, leaving 7 bases unmatched. The CDR3 spans 15 residues. Germline CDR1 and CDR2: ENHRY and SYGVKD. The CDR3 spells CAISERDRGGYGYTF. CDR3 DNA: TGTGCCATCAGTGAGCGAGACAGGGGCGGTTATGGCTACACCTTC.

This clone came up a few times. This chain uses TRBV4-1 with TRBJ2-1; 8 bases map to TRBD2. Germline V lookup: CDR1 MGHRA, CDR2 YSYEKL. Losses at the gene ends were 4 bases for V and 3 bases for J; bases not matched to a gene: 8. The CDR3 runs 16 residues. CDR3 nucleotides: TGCGCCAGCAGCCCGCCCACTAGCGGCGTCTACAATGAGCAGTTCTTC. Its translation: CASSPPTSGVYNEQFF.

This CDR3 reads CASSPETDLYGYTF. CDR3 in DNA: TGTGCCAGCTCACCAGAGACAGACCTCTATGGCTACACCTTC. This chain connects TRBV18 to TRBJ1-2; weak D call: TRBD1 (5 bases). Deletions cut 2 bases from V and 4 bases from J, with 11 bases between. This CDR3 has 14 amino acids. In germline, CDR1 is KGHSH, CDR2 LQKENI.

This clone was seen once. The rearrangement uses TRBV19 and TRBJ1-1, with D possibly matching TRBD1 (5 bases). Between the trimmed V and J ends, which lost 7 bases and 0 bases, there was a span of 15 bases. Germline V gene sequence: CDR1 LNHDA, CDR2 SQIVND (reference sequence). The CDR3 runs 15 residues. DNA for the CDR3: TGTGCCAGTATGACGTCATGGGGCATGAACACTGAAGCTTTCTTT. It specifies CASMTSWGMNTEAFF.

The gene calls are TRBV29-1 and TRBJ2-2, with a possible D match to TRBD1 (5 bases). Looked up from germline, CDR1 is SQVTM and CDR2 is ANQGSEA. The CDR3 sequence is 15 residues long. V lost 6 bases and J lost 3, with 17 bases in between. CDR3 bases: TGCAGCGTCCAAGGCTGGGGCAGGGACACCGGGGAGCTGTTTTTT. Its translation is CSVQGWGRDTGELFF.

The chain uses TRBV15 and TRBJ2-1; no clear D. Germline assignment: CDR1 LNHNV and CDR2 YYDKDF (reference sequence). The CDR3 length is 15 residues. Trimming left V 0 bases short and J 0 bases short, with 6 bases between. This chain's CDR3 is CATSREFFSYNEQFF. DNA of the CDR3: TGTGCCACCAGCAGAGAATTCTTCTCCTACAATGAGCAGTTCTTC.

The chain has TRBV2 and TRBJ1-5; D gene ambiguous. Germline V gene data show CDR1 as SNHLY and CDR2 as FYNNEI. The ends were cut back, 3 bases at V and 3 bases at J, with 12 bases in the middle. This CDR3 has 15 residues. CDR3 nucleotide sequence: TGTGCCAGCAGTGAGTTTGGCAGATCCAATCAGCCCCAGCATTTT. It encodes CASSEFGRSNQPQHF.

The rearrangement uses TRBV30 and TRBJ1-1, with no clear D. Germline V CDR1 and CDR2: GTSNPN, SVGIG (reference sequence). This CDR3 region has 15 residues. The V gene lost 3 bases and the J gene lost 0 bases, with 14 bases spanning the gap. CDR3 region: CAWSPGLLMNTEAFF. The CDR3 bases are TGTGCCTGGAGCCCCGGACTGCTGATGAACACTGAAGCTTTCTTT.

Details on this clone: Just one base apart from a much larger clone, this may be a read error. The same CDR3 can be traced to other DNA sequences in this sample. The chain uses TRBV6-1 and TRBJ2-7; 13 bases are shared with TRBD2. Germline V gives CDR1 MNHNS, CDR2 SASEGT. V trimming: 1 base; J trimming: 4 bases; junction bases outside the gene matches: 1. This CDR3 is 15 amino acids long. CDR3: CASSEGTSGSYEQYF. CDR3 nucleotides: TGTGCCAGCAGTGAAGGGACTAGCGGGAGTTACGAGCAGTACTTC.

The chain links TRBV12-2 to TRBJ2-2; the table's D call, TRBD2, has no DNA check behind it. TRBV12-2 is shown as a pseudogene. The CDR3 spans 16 residues. This chain's CDR3 is CASPKGRDGDTGELFF. The CDR3 nucleotides read TGTGCAAGTCCCAAGGGGCGGGACGGCGACACCGGGGAGCTGTTTTTT.

The chain couples TRBV9 to TRBJ1-6; perhaps TRBD1 as D (5 bases). This CDR3 comprises 15 residues. V shed 2 bases and J shed 10 bases, with 16 bases lying between them. Germline CDR1 SGDLS, CDR2 YYNGEE. The CDR3 DNA sequence: TGTGCCAGCAGCGTTACGGGGGATCTTGACTCACCCCTCCACTTT. Amino acids: CASSVTGDLDSPLHF.

V and J are TRBV5-5 and TRBJ2-1, with 8 bases matching TRBD2. With V trimmed by 6 bases and J by 2 bases, 10 bases remained unmatched. CDR1 and CDR2 from the germline V gene are SGHKS and YYEKEE (reference sequence). The CDR3 spans 16 residues. Written as DNA, the CDR3 is TGTGCCAGCACCCCCGGGGGGGCCTCAACCTACAATGAGCAGTTCTTC. It yields the protein CASTPGGASTYNEQFF.

The CDR3 loop is CAWSVRQDDGYTF. The CDR3 region has the DNA TGTGCCTGGAGTGTAAGGCAGGATGATGGCTACACCTTC. The genes are TRBV30 and TRBJ1-2; D unresolved. V lost 0 bases and J lost 6, with 11 bases in between. Looked up from germline, CDR1 is GTSNPN and CDR2 is SVGIG (reference sequence). The CDR3 length is 13 residues.

V gene TRBV24-1 combines with J gene TRBJ2-2; unclear D gene. The CDR3 extends over 12 amino acids. Trimming took off 7 bases at V and 5 bases at J, with 7 bases between the two ends. From germline, CDR1 is KGHDR and CDR2 SFDVKD. This chain's CDR3 is CATRGKTGELFF. Here the CDR3 DNA reads TGTGCCACCAGGGGCAAAACCGGGGAGCTGTTTTTT.

V and J are TRBV30 and TRBJ1-2, with 12 nucleotides matching TRBD1. V gave up 0 bases and J gave up 7 bases; unmatched junction bases: 6. From germline, CDR1 is GTSNPN and CDR2 SVGIG (reference sequence). The CDR3 is made up of 15 amino acids. The DNA of the CDR3 is TGTGCCTGGAGTGTCCCGGGACAGGGGGCAGGTGGCTACACCTTC. Protein sequence: CAWSVPGQGAGGYTF.

This rearrangement joins TRBV19 to TRBJ1-5; 10 bases align to TRBD1. This CDR3 contains 16 residues. The V and J ends lost 4 bases and 7 bases, in that order; junction bases with no gene match: 10. Germline CDR1 reads LNHDA; CDR2 reads SQIVND (reference sequence). The CDR3: CASSKGTGAIGQPQHF. The CDR3 nucleotides are TGTGCCAGTAGTAAGGGGACAGGGGCAATCGGACAGCCCCAGCATTTT. The variable domain in full, completed from reference TRBV19 and TRBJ1-5, reads DGGITQSPKYLFRKEGQNVTLSCEQNLNHDAMYWYRQDPGQGLRLIYYSQIVNDFQKGDIAEGYSVSREKKESFPLTVTSAQKNPTAFYLCASSKGTGAIGQPQHFGDGTRLSIL.

The chain employs TRBV13 and TRBJ2-2; 9 bases line up with TRBD1. V trimming: 5 bases; J trimming: 4 bases; junction bases outside the gene matches: 8. Germline V gives CDR1 PRHDT, CDR2 FYEKMQ (reference sequence). The CDR3 length is 16 residues. CDR3 nucleotides: TGTGCCAGCAGCCTACCGGGACAGGGCGTCACCGGGGAGCTGTTTTTT. This gives the protein CASSLPGQGVTGELFF.

The chain couples TRBV19 to TRBJ1-2; 11 bases are shared with TRBD1. The germline V gene has CDR1 LNHDA and CDR2 SQIVND (reference sequence). The CDR3 has 18 residues. With V trimmed by 9 bases and J by 3 bases, 18 bases remained unmatched. CDR3 sequence reads: CASDPGRTGGFVDYGYTF. CDR3 DNA sequence: TGTGCCAGCGATCCGGGGAGGACAGGGGGCTTCGTGGACTATGGCTACACCTTC.

The chain couples TRBV6-5 to TRBJ2-5; D uncertain. The CDR3 runs 16 residues. V dropped 0 bases and J dropped 3 bases, with 14 bases sitting between them. From germline, CDR1 is MNHEY and CDR2 SVGAGI. CDR3 DNA: TGTGCCAGCAGTTACTCGGGCTATGACGTCGAAGAGACCCAGTACTTC. It specifies CASSYSGYDVEETQYF.

The chain employs TRBV6-1 and TRBJ2-7; TRBD1 aligns across 8 bases. V shed 0 bases, J shed 3 bases, and the junction held 13 bases outside the gene matches. The CDR3 loop spans 18 amino acids. Germline loops: CDR1 MNHNS, CDR2 SASEGT. The CDR3 DNA reads TGTGCCAGCAGTGAAGCGATTATTGGACAGGGCGGGGTCTACGAGCAGTACTTC. Translating it yields CASSEAIIGQGGVYEQYF.